Detailed here is one TCR beta chain. This entry comes from a study of blood T cell repertoires in COVID-19. Libraries were prepared by immunoSEQ multiplex PCR; TCRdb keeps only in-frame clonotypes and omits some of them. The table shows about 310,000 clones, with about 89% occurring only once. In germline, CDR1 is LNHDA, CDR2 SQIVND (reference sequence). The CDR3 totals 15 residues. J gave up 3 bases and V 6 bases, and 10 bases lay outside the gene matches. This clonotype originated in a man aged 60 to 75 who had recovered from COVID-19. This sequence joins TRBV19 and TRBJ2-5; 7 bases are a match to TRBD1. The specimen was PBMCs or T cells enriched from blood (not recorded which). CDR3 in DNA: TGTGCCAGTAGCGGACAGGCGGCCGGTGAAGAGACCCAGTACTTC. Protein: CASSGQAAGEETQYF.